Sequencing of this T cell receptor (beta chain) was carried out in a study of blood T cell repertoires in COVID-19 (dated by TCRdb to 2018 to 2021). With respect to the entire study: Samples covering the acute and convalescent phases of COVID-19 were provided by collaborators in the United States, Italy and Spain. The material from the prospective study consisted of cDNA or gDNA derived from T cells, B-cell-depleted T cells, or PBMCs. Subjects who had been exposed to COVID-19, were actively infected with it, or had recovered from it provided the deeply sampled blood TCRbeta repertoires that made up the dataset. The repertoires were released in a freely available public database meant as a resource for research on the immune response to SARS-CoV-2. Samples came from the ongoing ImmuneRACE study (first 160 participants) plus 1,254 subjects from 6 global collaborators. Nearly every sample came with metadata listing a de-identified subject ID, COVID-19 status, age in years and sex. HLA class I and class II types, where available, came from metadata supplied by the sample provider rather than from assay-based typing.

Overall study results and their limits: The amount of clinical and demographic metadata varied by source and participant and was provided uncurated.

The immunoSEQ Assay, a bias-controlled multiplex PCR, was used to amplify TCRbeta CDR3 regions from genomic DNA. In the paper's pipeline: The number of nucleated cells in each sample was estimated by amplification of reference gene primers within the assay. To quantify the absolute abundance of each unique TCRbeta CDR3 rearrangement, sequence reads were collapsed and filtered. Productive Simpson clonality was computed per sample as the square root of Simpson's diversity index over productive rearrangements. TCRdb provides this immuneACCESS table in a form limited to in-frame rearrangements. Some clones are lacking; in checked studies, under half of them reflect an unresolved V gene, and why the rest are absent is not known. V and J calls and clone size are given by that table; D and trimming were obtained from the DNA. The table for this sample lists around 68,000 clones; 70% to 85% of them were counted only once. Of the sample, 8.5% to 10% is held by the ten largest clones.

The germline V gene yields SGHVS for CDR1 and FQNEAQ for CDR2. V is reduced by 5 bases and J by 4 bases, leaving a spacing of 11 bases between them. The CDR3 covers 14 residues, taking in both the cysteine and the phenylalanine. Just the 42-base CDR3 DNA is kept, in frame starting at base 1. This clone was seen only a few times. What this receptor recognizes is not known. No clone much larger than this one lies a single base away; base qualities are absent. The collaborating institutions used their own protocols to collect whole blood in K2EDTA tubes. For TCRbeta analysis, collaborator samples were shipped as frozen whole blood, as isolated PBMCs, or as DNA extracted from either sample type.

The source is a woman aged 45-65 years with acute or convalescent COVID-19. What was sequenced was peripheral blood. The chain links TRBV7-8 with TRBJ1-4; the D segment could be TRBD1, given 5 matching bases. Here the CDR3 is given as CASSPRDYNEKLFF. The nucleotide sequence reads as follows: TGTGCCAGCAGCCCCCGGGACTATAATGAAAAACTGTTTTTT.